These 12 T cell receptor beta chains came from one sample sequenced in a study of shared clonotypes between healthy human individuals. The data were produced by immunoSEQ multiplex PCR, yet TCRdb's version contains in-frame clones alone and is incomplete. The profile shows about a million clones, about 72% of them singletons. Sample: memory CD4+ T cells from PBMCs. Regarding subset: CD45RA-negative fraction. These receptors all stem from a man aged 18 to 30 in good health. Some clones in this sample may be carry-over from other donors' samples.

This chain joins TRBV15 and TRBJ2-7; D tentatively fits TRBD1 or TRBD2 (6 bases each). The CDR3 is made up of 16 amino acids. Germline V gene data show CDR1 as LNHNV and CDR2 as YYDKDF (reference sequence). The germline V and J ends were trimmed by 0 bases and 5 bases, with 17 bases remaining between them. In DNA, the CDR3 is TGTGCCACCAGCAGAGACCGAGTTTGGGGGGCCAACGAGCAGTACTTC. As protein: CATSRDRVWGANEQYF.

In this sample, this clone turned up a few times. This chain links TRBV27 with TRBJ1-1; TRBD1 matches 7 bases. The CDR3 sequence is 14 residues long. Germline V gene sequence: CDR1 MNHEY, CDR2 SMNVEV (reference sequence). V shed 8 bases, J shed 5 bases, and the junction held 11 bases outside the gene matches. The CDR3 DNA sequence: TGTGCCAGCGGACAGAGACAGGGTGAAACTGAAGCTTTCTTT. It yields the protein CASGQRQGETEAFF.

In its sample, this clone was seen a few times. This chain links TRBV27 with TRBJ2-3; D not certain. The V gene's germline CDR1 is MNHEY and CDR2 SMNVEV (reference sequence). V was cut by 5 bases and J by 8 bases, with 14 bases left in between. This CDR3 has 13 residues. CDR3 in DNA: TGTGCCAGCAGTCTTACCCGGAAGGTTACGCAGTATTTT. Its translation: CASSLTRKVTQYF.

The J gene is TRBJ2-5, the V gene TRBV5-4, with D hard to call. Germline lookup yields CDR1 SGHNT and CDR2 YYREEE (reference sequence). This CDR3 comprises 15 residues. Trimming stripped 0 bases from V and 2 bases from J, with 11 bases between. This CDR3 is CASSLGGSLQETQYF. The CDR3 DNA reads TGTGCCAGCAGCTTGGGAGGATCTCTGCAAGAGACCCAGTACTTC.

The chain couples TRBV27 to TRBJ1-6; D gene ambiguous. Trimming stripped 1 base from V and 10 bases from J, with 14 bases between. This CDR3 has 15 amino acids. Germline lookup yields CDR1 MNHEY and CDR2 SMNVEV (reference sequence). The CDR3 sequence is CASSLWRGLGSPLHF. The CDR3 nucleotides read TGTGCCAGCAGTTTATGGCGGGGTCTCGGGTCACCCCTCCACTTT.

The chain is built from TRBV5-8 and TRBJ2-3; D is perhaps TRBD2 (6 bases). This CDR3 contains 15 residues. Looked up from germline, CDR1 is SGHTS and CDR2 is YDEGEE. V lost 4 bases and J lost 6, with 18 bases in between. The DNA of the CDR3 is TGTGCCAGCAGCCCGGGACTCACGCAGCAGGATACGCAGTATTTT. This encodes CASSPGLTQQDTQYF.

This clone came up many times. The CDR3, as DNA: TGTGCCAGCAGTTTCCCTGGACAGGGGACGAACACTGAAGCTTTCTTT. Protein product: CASSFPGQGTNTEAFF. The rearrangement joins TRBV28 to TRBJ1-1; 9 bases line up with TRBD1. The CDR3 sequence is 16 residues long. Germline V lookup: CDR1 MDHEN, CDR2 SYDVKM. The trim removed 3 bases at V and 1 base at J, leaving 6 bases unmatched.

The gene calls are TRBV30 and TRBJ1-4; no clear D. Germline V gene data show CDR1 as GTSNPN and CDR2 as SVGIG (reference sequence). This CDR3 spans 13 amino acids. The V and J ends lost 1 base and 4 bases respectively, with 7 bases between them. The CDR3 sequence: CAWSGTYNEKLFF. In nucleotides, the CDR3 is TGTGCCTGGAGTGGGACTTATAATGAAAAACTGTTTTTT.

The V call is TRBV7-6, the J call TRBJ2-5; the match to TRBD1 covers 7 bases. The V gene end was trimmed by 5 bases and the J gene end by 3 bases; junction bases not matched to a gene: 12. Germline loops: CDR1 SGHVS, CDR2 FNYEAQ. This CDR3 is 16 amino acids long. The CDR3 region has the DNA TGTGCCAGCAGCACAGGGGCCCTTCTGGGGAAAGAGACCCAGTACTTC. Translating gives CASSTGALLGKETQYF.

This clone was observed a few times. The rearrangement links TRBV7-2 to TRBJ2-5; D may be TRBD1 (6 bases). The germline gives CDR1 SGHTA, CDR2 FQGNSA. Deletions cut 3 bases from V and 7 bases from J, with 15 bases between. The CDR3 runs to 14 residues. For the CDR3, the DNA is TGTGCCAGCAGCTTGGGGTCCCAAGGGGGGACCCAGTACTTC. Translation: CASSLGSQGGTQYF.

The chain carries TRBV7-2 and TRBJ2-7; 10 positions match TRBD1. The junction had 8 bases not matched to a gene; V was cut back by 5 bases and J by 1 base. The CDR3 has 16 amino acids. Germline V CDR1 and CDR2: SGHTA, FQGNSA. In DNA, the CDR3 is TGTGCCAGCAGCCTCCGACAGGGGGCGGCTTCCTACGAGCAGTACTTC. Encoded protein: CASSLRQGAASYEQYF.

This clone was observed a single time. The chain carries TRBV2 and TRBJ1-5; no definite D call. Germline V CDR1 and CDR2: SNHLY, FYNNEI. The V gene lost 3 bases and the J gene lost 0 bases, with 9 bases spanning the gap. CDR3 length: 15 amino acids. In DNA, the CDR3 is TGTGCCAGCAGTGATGATAGGAATAGCAATCAGCCCCAGCATTTT. This sequence encodes CASSDDRNSNQPQHF. Full variable domain (missing parts from reference TRBV2 and TRBJ1-5): EPEVTQTPSHQVTQMGQEVILRCVPISNHLYFYWYRQILGQKVEFLVSFYNNEISEKSEIFDDQFSVERPDGSNFTLKIRSTKLEDSAMYFCASSDDRNSNQPQHFGDGTRLSIL.